The 8 T cell receptor beta chains in this list originate from one sample, sequenced in a study of T cell clonality in common variable immunodeficiency. Repertoires were generated with immunoSEQ multiplex PCR, while TCRdb's copy carries only in-frame clones and drops some. This repertoire holds under 40,000 clones, and none appear only once. The material sequenced was peripheral blood mononuclear cells. The source is a person between 18 and 75 years old in good health.

This clone came up many times. The CDR3 end lies 3 residues beyond the end of the read and is filled in from the germline J gene. The chain has TRBV2 and TRBJ2-4; D remains unclear. Germline CDR1 is SNHLY and CDR2 is FYNNEI. The CDR3 sequence is 13 residues long. The covered CDR3 bases are TGTGCCAGCAGTGAATTTGGCAGGCAAGTT. This sequence encodes CASSEFGRQV. The CDR3 in full is CASSEFGRQVQYF.

This clone has at least ten counts. The read is 3 residues too short to cover the CDR3 end, so that end is filled in from the germline J gene. This chain connects TRBV19 to TRBJ1-3; the D is unclear. From germline, CDR1 is LNHDA and CDR2 SQIVND (reference sequence). The V gene lost 4 bases and the J gene lost 0 bases, with 13 bases spanning the gap. This CDR3 contains 16 residues. CDR3 region: CASSTGARSSGNTIYF. CDR3 DNA, as far as it was read: TGTGCCAGTAGTACAGGAGCACGGAGCTCTGGAAACACC.

This clone was counted many times. The sequenced fragment ends 3 residues before the CDR3 boundary, so the rest is inferred from the germline J gene. The J gene is TRBJ2-7, the V gene TRBV18; 9 bases agree with TRBD1. The CDR3 consists of 14 residues. After removal of 4 bases from V and 3 bases from J, the junction contained 4 bases not matched to a gene. The V gene's germline CDR1 is KGHSH and CDR2 LQKENI. CDR3 protein: CASSLRQGGYEQYF. CDR3 DNA, as far as it was read: TGTGCCAGCTCACTCCGACAGGGGGGCTACGAG.

In its sample, this clone was seen a few times. The observed sequence ends 3 residues before the CDR3 terminus, with the missing tail filled in from the germline J gene. The chain is built from TRBV7-9 and TRBJ1-2; D remains ambiguous. V lost 0 bases and J lost 6, with 11 bases in between. Germline V gene sequence: CDR1 SEHNR, CDR2 FQNEAQ (reference sequence). This CDR3 is built from 14 residues. The CDR3 DNA, read in part, is TGTGCCAGCAGCTTAGCAGGGCATGGTGATGGC. This gives the protein CASSLAGHGDG. The whole CDR3 region reads CASSLAGHGDGYTF.

This clone was counted ten times or more. Read sequence stops 3 residues before the CDR3 end, and the germline J gene provides the missing end. The V call is TRBV6-4, the J call TRBJ2-1; no reliable D call. V was cut by 3 bases and J by 7 bases, with 10 bases left in between. Germline assignment: CDR1 MRHNA and CDR2 SNTAGT. The CDR3 runs to 13 residues. Incomplete CDR3 DNA: TGTGCCAGCAGTGAAGCAGGTCAGAATGAG. This gives the protein CASSEAGQNE. The full-length CDR3 reads as CASSEAGQNEQFF.

This clone was observed at least ten times. The read ends 3 residues shy of where the CDR3 ends; the end is completed using the germline J gene. The gene calls are TRBV19 and TRBJ2-1, with 13 bases that match TRBD2. The V and J ends lost 3 bases and 4 bases, in that order; junction bases with no gene match: 3. Germline V gives CDR1 LNHDA, CDR2 SQIVND (reference sequence). The CDR3 spans 16 residues. The CDR3 bases that were read are TGTGCCAGTAGTATCCGGACTAGCGGGGGATACAATGAG. It is translated as CASSIRTSGGYNE. In full, the CDR3 reads CASSIRTSGGYNEQFF.

Ten or more counts support this clone. The CDR3 extends 3 residues past the end of the read, so its final part is completed from the germline J gene. This sequence joins TRBV6-1 and TRBJ2-7; 10 bases map to TRBD2. CDR1 and CDR2 from the germline V gene are MNHNS and SASEGT. This CDR3 spans 14 amino acids. Trimming at V came to 4 bases and at J to 3 bases, leaving 3 bases not matched to a gene. Incomplete CDR3 DNA: TGTGCCAGCAGTGCTAGCGGGGGCAACTACGAG. Its protein is CASSASGGNYE. The full CDR3 reads CASSASGGNYEQYF.

There are many counts of this clone. The read finishes 3 residues shy of the CDR3 end, and the germline J gene is used to complete it. The chain has TRBV19 and TRBJ1-1; the match to TRBD1 covers 11 bases. Germline V lookup: CDR1 LNHDA, CDR2 SQIVND (reference sequence). The CDR3 has 16 amino acids. After removal of 5 bases from V and 2 bases from J, the junction contained 7 bases not matched to a gene. The CDR3 here is CASSPGTGGINTEAFF. Partial CDR3 DNA: TGTGCCAGTAGTCCCGGGACAGGGGGAATCAACACTGAA.